Following are 23 T cell receptor beta chains from one sample sequenced in a study of CD8 T cells in Susac syndrome (dated by TCRdb to the late 2010s). Library preparation employed the immunoSEQ multiplex PCR assay. RNA was extracted with the RNeasy kit and about 0.5 to 1 ug was reverse transcribed using random hexamers. TCRdb's own reprocessing of the public reads used fastp at Q25 and MiXCR and kept productive beta chains. Every entry covers one CDR3 protein and lists the most common genes and DNA from its rows. A total of about 73,000 distinct CDR3 sequences appear in this sample, about 95% of them only once. The ten largest make up approximately 0.38% of the sample. The sample taken for sequencing was CD8+ T cells from PBMCs. The receptors here all came from a human donor with multiple sclerosis.

V usage is TRBV7-2 and J usage is TRBJ2-7, with TRBD2 as a possible D gene (6 bases). The CDR3 runs to 14 residues. V was clipped by 1 base and J by 2 bases, with 9 bases between them. CDR1 is SGHTA and CDR2 is FQGNSA in the germline V gene. In DNA, the CDR3 is TGTGCCAGCAGCTTAGAACTAGCCCCCTACGAGCAGTACTTC. Translation: CASSLELAPYEQYF. Filled out from reference TRBV7-2 and TRBJ2-7, the complete variable domain reads GAGVSQSPSNKVTEKGKDVELRCDPISGHTALYWYRQSLGQGLEFLIYFQGNSAPDKSGLPSDRFSAERTGGSVSTLTIQRTQQEDSAVYLCASSLELAPYEQYFGPGTRLTVT.

V gene TRBV4-1 combines with J gene TRBJ2-7, with a possible D match to TRBD2 (6 bases). Trimming removed 3 bases from V and 5 bases from J, with 11 bases in between. CDR1 is MGHRA, CDR2 YSYEKL, per germline. The CDR3 has 13 residues. CDR3 sequence: CASSHAGSDEQYF. CDR3 coding DNA: TGCGCCAGCAGCCACGCGGGGTCAGACGAGCAGTACTTC.

J is TRBJ2-1 and V is TRBV9; no clear D. The CDR3 totals 13 residues. V lost 2 bases and J 6 bases, leaving 9 bases between the germline ends. From germline, CDR1 is SGDLS and CDR2 YYNGEE. CDR3 residues: CASSVTPPNEQFF. The CDR3 nucleotides read TGTGCCAGCAGCGTCACCCCGCCCAATGAGCAGTTCTTC.

V and J are TRBV7-9 and TRBJ2-7; TRBD1 matches 10 bases. This CDR3 contains 14 residues. The J segment lost 5 bases and the V segment lost 5 bases, leaving 6 bases of the junction unmatched. CDR1 and CDR2 from the germline V gene are SEHNR and FQNEAQ (reference sequence). This CDR3 reads CASSPDRGRHEQYF. CDR3 DNA: TGTGCCAGCAGCCCTGACAGGGGGCGGCACGAGCAGTACTTC. The full variable domain, completed using reference TRBV7-9 and TRBJ2-7, is DTGVSQNPRHKITKRGQNVTFRCDPISEHNRLYWYRQTLGQGPEFLTYFQNEAQLEKSRLLSDRFSAERPKGSFSTLEIQRTEQGDSAMYLCASSPDRGRHEQYFGPGTRLTVT.

V usage is TRBV27 and J usage is TRBJ1-3; D call uncertain. V was pared by 1 base and J by 7 bases, with 8 bases between. The CDR3 is 13 amino acids. From germline, CDR1 is MNHEY and CDR2 SMNVEV (reference sequence). DNA for the CDR3: TGTGCCAGCAGTTTATACATTGGGAACACCATATATTTT. Translation: CASSLYIGNTIYF.

This clonotype was seen once. V usage is TRBV19 and J usage is TRBJ2-1, with 9 bases that match TRBD1. Looked up from germline, CDR1 is LNHDA and CDR2 is SQIVND (reference sequence). This CDR3 has 15 amino acids. J was trimmed by 6 bases and V by 8 bases; bases with no gene match: 11. CDR3 nucleotides: TGTGCCAGTGGGGACAGGGTTTCTTCATTCAATGAGCAGTTCTTC. The encoded protein is CASGDRVSSFNEQFF.

The rearrangement uses TRBV27 and TRBJ2-7, with TRBD2 as a possible D gene (5 bases). CDR3 length: 13 residues. Germline assignment: CDR1 MNHEY and CDR2 SMNVEV (reference sequence). The V end was cut by 3 bases, the J end by 0 bases, with 6 bases between. CDR3 residues: CASSFEGSYEQYF. The DNA for the CDR3 is TGTGCCAGCAGTTTTGAGGGCTCCTACGAGCAGTACTTC.

With respect to this clonotype: The junction differs from germline at one of its ends, possibly a read error. This chain connects TRBV7-8 to TRBJ2-1; TRBD2 matches 13 bases. Germline CDR1 is SGHVS and CDR2 is FQNEAQ. The CDR3 sequence is 14 residues long. The CDR3 sequence is CASSSTGLAGEGIF. In DNA form, the CDR3 reads TGTGCCAGCAGCTCGACCGGACTAGCGGGAGAGGGCATCTTC.

The gene calls are TRBV6-1 and TRBJ2-3, with D possibly being TRBD1 (6 bases). CDR1 MNHNS and CDR2 SASEGT come from the germline V gene. This CDR3 spans 17 amino acids. V lost 8 bases to trimming and J lost 3 bases, with 24 bases between them. The DNA for the CDR3 is TGTGCCAGCGGGCTGGACAGAAGCACCTTTCGGACAGATACGCAGTATTTT. Protein product: CASGLDRSTFRTDTQYF.

V usage is TRBV7-6 and J usage is TRBJ2-7, with TRBD1 identical over 8 bases. Germline CDR1 is SGHVS and CDR2 is FNYEAQ. V was pared by 4 bases and J by 3 bases, with 8 bases of the junction left unmatched. The CDR3 runs to 15 residues. CDR3 DNA: TGTGCCAGCAGCTCCCAGTACAGGGGGGACTACGAGCAGTACTTC. Translating it yields CASSSQYRGDYEQYF.

The V and J genes are TRBV29-1 and TRBJ2-5, with D possibly being TRBD2 (6 bases). CDR3 length: 13 amino acids. Per the germline V gene, CDR1 is SQVTM and CDR2 is ANQGSEA. V was trimmed by 6 bases and J by 2 bases, leaving 13 bases between them. The CDR3 nucleotides read TGCAGCGTCCTTCTGGACTATCAAGAGACCCAGTACTTC. This encodes CSVLLDYQETQYF.

The chain employs TRBV4-3 and TRBJ2-1, with D possibly being TRBD1 (5 bases). CDR3 length equals 15 residues. In germline, CDR1 is LGHNA, CDR2 YSLEER. Trimming shortened V by 4 bases and J by 5 bases, and 15 bases separated the two germline ends. As DNA, the CDR3 is TGCGCCAGCAGCCGTCACGACGCAGGGAACAATGAGCAGTTCTTC. Translated: CASSRHDAGNNEQFF.

V usage is TRBV14 and J usage is TRBJ1-5, with 7 positions matching TRBD1. The germline V gene has CDR1 SGHDN and CDR2 FVKESK. The CDR3 has 14 amino acids. The V and J ends lost 4 bases and 6 bases, in that order; junction bases with no gene match: 6. The CDR3, as DNA: TGTGCCAGCAGCCCACAGGGGTCAAGTCAGCCCCAGCATTTT. Its translation is CASSPQGSSQPQHF.

The V and J genes are TRBV12-5 and TRBJ1-5, with 7 bases lining up with TRBD1. Germline V gives CDR1 LGHNT, CDR2 FRNRAP. The CDR3 extends over 15 amino acids. V dropped 4 bases and J dropped 2; count of bases not matched to a gene: 5. The chain's CDR3 is CASGWGTERNQPQHF. DNA of the CDR3: TGTGCTAGTGGTTGGGGGACAGAGCGCAATCAGCCCCAGCATTTT.

The chain has TRBV19 and TRBJ2-3; 8 nucleotides align to TRBD1. Germline lookup yields CDR1 LNHDA and CDR2 SQIVND (reference sequence). V shed 4 bases, J shed 0 bases, and the junction held 9 bases outside the gene matches. The CDR3 spans 17 residues. The CDR3 DNA reads TGTGCCAGTAGTACCTCCGCGGACAGGGAGAGCACAGATACGCAGTATTTT. This gives the protein CASSTSADRESTDTQYF.

V is TRBV29-1 and J is TRBJ2-3, with 8 bases matching TRBD1. The length of the CDR3 is 16 residues. The V gene end was trimmed by 7 bases and the J gene end by 3 bases; junction bases not matched to a gene: 15. Germline CDR1 is SQVTM and CDR2 is ANQGSEA. The DNA of the CDR3 is TGCAGCGGGTCGGAAGGACAGGGATGGAGAACAGATACGCAGTATTTT. It codes for CSGSEGQGWRTDTQYF.

The CDR3 spells CALSGGTHYGYTF. The CDR3 bases are TGTGCTCTAAGCGGGGGGACCCACTATGGCTACACCTTC. This chain connects TRBV28 to TRBJ1-2, with a possible D match to TRBD1 (5 bases). The germline V gene has CDR1 MDHEN and CDR2 SYDVKM. The CDR3 is made up of 13 amino acids.

This chain joins TRBV13 and TRBJ1-1, with D unresolved. CDR3 length equals 14 residues. The V gene lost 0 bases and the J gene lost 2 bases, with 7 bases spanning the gap. Per germline, CDR1 PRHDT and CDR2 FYEKMQ (reference sequence). In DNA, the CDR3 is TGTGCCAGCAGCTTAGGGACACTTAACACTGAAGCTTTCTTT. Its protein product is CASSLGTLNTEAFF.

The V gene is TRBV29-1, the J gene TRBJ1-1; tentatively, D is TRBD1 (6 bases). CDR3 length: 11 residues. The germline V gene has CDR1 SQVTM and CDR2 ANQGSEA. Trimming shortened V by 4 bases and J by 11 bases, and 14 bases separated the two germline ends. The CDR3 DNA follows: TGCAGCGTTGGATACAGGGAAGAGGCTTTCTTT. Amino acids: CSVGYREEAFF. The variable domain in full, completed from reference TRBV29-1 and TRBJ1-1, reads SAVISQKPSRDICQRGTSLTIQCQVDSQVTMMFWYRQQPGQSLTLIATANQGSEATYESGFVIDKFPISRPNLTFSTLTVSNMSPEDSSIYLCSVGYREEAFFGQGTRLTVV.

This clonotype was counted a single time. The rearrangement links TRBV9 to TRBJ1-2; no firm D call. The CDR3 contains 16 residues. The ends were cut back, 3 bases at V and 2 bases at J, with 17 bases in the middle. The germline V gene has CDR1 SGDLS and CDR2 YYNGEE. CDR3 region: CASSGSLRGQNYGYTF. CDR3 DNA: TGTGCCAGCAGCGGATCCCTCAGAGGGCAGAACTATGGCTACACCTTC. Full variable domain (remainder filled in from reference TRBV9 and TRBJ1-2): DSGVTQTPKHLITATGQRVTLRCSPRSGDLSVYWYQQSLDQGLQFLIQYYNGEERAKGNILERFSAQQFPDLHSELNLSSLELGDSALYFCASSGSLRGQNYGYTFGSGTRLTVV.

The gene calls are TRBV6-5 and TRBJ2-1, with 7 nucleotides matching TRBD1. CDR1 and CDR2 (germline): MNHEY, SVGAGI. The CDR3 loop spans 15 amino acids. The V and J ends lost 5 bases and 4 bases, in that order; junction bases with no gene match: 8. CDR3 in amino acids: CASSTQGYGYNEQFF. CDR3 nucleotides: TGTGCCAGCAGTACACAGGGGTATGGTTACAATGAGCAGTTCTTC.

The gene calls are TRBV6-5 and TRBJ2-1, with D possibly matching TRBD2 (6 bases). This CDR3 is 13 amino acids long. Trimming took off 8 bases at V and 5 bases at J, with 13 bases between the two ends. The germline V gene encodes CDR1 MNHEY and CDR2 SVGAGI. The CDR3 DNA reads as TGTGCCAGCTTAGCGGTCATAGACAATGAGCAGTTCTTC. It is translated as CASLAVIDNEQFF.

V is TRBV4-1 and J is TRBJ2-7; 9 nucleotides agree with TRBD1. The germline CDR1 and CDR2 sequences are MGHRA and YSYEKL. This CDR3 has 17 amino acids. V trimming: 1 base; J trimming: 0 bases; junction bases outside the gene matches: 7. CDR3 protein: CASSQGEGQGFSYEQYF. Here the CDR3 DNA reads TGCGCCAGCAGCCAAGGTGAGGGACAGGGTTTCTCCTACGAGCAGTACTTC.